This TCR beta chain was identified during a study of blood T cell repertoires in COVID-19. Background on the study: PBMCs, B-cell-depleted T cells, or T cells were the source of the cDNA or gDNA that made up the material.

Germline lookup yields CDR1 MGHDK and CDR2 SYGVNS. The J segment lost 4 bases and the V segment lost 7 bases, leaving 2 bases of the junction unmatched. The CDR3 is 12 residues long. Per the original data handling: Amplification of reference gene primers was used by the study to estimate nucleated cell counts. Repertoires were generated with immunoSEQ multiplex PCR, while TCRdb's copy carries only in-frame clones and drops some. V, J and clone size were drawn from that table, and D and trimming were deduced from the DNA. Of some 400,000 clones in the sample, almost 90% were seen once. Material for sequencing was peripheral blood. The chain carries TRBV25-1 and TRBJ1-2; TRBD1 aligns across 8 bases. The clonotype comes from a man in his late teens or twenties with active or convalescent COVID-19. The chain's CDR3 is CASKGTGYGYTF. The CDR3 coding sequence is TGTGCCAGCAAAGGGACAGGCTATGGCTACACCTTC.